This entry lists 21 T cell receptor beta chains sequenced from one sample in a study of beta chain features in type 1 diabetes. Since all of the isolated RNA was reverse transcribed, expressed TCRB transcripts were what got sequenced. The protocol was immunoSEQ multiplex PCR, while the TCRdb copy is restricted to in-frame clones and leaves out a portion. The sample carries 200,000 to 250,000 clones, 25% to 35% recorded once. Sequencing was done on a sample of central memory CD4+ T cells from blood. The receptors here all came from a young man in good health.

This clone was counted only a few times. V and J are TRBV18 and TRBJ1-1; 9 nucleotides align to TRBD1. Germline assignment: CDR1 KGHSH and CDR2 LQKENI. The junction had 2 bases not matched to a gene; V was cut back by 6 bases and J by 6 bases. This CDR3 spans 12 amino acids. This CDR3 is CASSGTGPEAFF. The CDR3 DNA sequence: TGTGCCAGCTCGGGGACAGGGCCTGAAGCTTTCTTT.

The CDR3 loop is CASSQGPSAQETQYF. The CDR3 DNA sequence: TGTGCCAGCAGCCAAGGCCCTAGCGCACAAGAGACCCAGTACTTC. The chain joins TRBV4-2 to TRBJ2-5; TRBD2 is a possible D gene (6 bases). This CDR3 region has 15 residues. The V end lost 1 base, the J end lost 2 bases, and 11 bases lay between the germline ends. Germline V gene data show CDR1 as LGHNA and CDR2 as YNFKEQ.

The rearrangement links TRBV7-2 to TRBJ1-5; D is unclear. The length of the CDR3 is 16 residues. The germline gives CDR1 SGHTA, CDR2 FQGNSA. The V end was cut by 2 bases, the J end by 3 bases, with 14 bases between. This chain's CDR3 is CASSLPGPGANQPQHF. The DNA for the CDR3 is TGTGCCAGCAGCTTACCCGGTCCGGGAGCCAATCAGCCCCAGCATTTT.

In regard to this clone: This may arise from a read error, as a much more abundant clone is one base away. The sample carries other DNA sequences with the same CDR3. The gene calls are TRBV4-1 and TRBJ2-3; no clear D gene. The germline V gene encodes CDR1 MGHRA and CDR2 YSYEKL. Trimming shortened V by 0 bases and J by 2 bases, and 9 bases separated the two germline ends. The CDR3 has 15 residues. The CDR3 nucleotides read TGCGCCAGCAGCCAAGATCCGACCAACACAGATACGCAGTATTTT. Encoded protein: CASSQDPTNTDTQYF.

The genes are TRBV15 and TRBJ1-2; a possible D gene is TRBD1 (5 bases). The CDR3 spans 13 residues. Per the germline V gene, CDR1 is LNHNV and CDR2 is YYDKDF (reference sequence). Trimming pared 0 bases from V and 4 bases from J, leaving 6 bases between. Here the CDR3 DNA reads TGTGCCACCAGCAGAGAAACAGGCTATGGCTACACCTTC. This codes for CATSRETGYGYTF.

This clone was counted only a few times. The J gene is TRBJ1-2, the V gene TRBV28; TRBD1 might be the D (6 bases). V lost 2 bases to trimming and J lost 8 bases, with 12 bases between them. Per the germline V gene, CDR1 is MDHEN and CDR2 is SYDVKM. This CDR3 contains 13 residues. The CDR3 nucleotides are TGTGCCAGCAGTTTACCCACAGGGAGCGGCTACACCTTC. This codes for CASSLPTGSGYTF.

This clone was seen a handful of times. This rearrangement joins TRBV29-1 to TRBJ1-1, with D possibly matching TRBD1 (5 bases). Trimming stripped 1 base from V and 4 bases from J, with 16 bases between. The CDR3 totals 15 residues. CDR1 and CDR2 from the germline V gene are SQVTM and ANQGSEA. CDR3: CSVEAREKGSTEAFF. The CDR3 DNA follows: TGCAGCGTTGAAGCCCGGGAGAAGGGGAGCACTGAAGCTTTCTTT.

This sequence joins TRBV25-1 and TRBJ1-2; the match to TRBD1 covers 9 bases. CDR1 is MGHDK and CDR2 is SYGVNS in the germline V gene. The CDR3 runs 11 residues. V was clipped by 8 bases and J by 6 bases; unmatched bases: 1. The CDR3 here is CASRTGDGYTF. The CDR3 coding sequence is TGTGCCAGCCGGACAGGGGATGGCTACACCTTC.

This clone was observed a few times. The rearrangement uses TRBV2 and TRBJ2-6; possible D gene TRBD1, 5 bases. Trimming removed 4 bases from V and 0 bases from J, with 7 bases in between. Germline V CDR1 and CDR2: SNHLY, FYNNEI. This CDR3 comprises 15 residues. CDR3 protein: CASSGDSSGANVLTF. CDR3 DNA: TGTGCCAGCAGTGGAGACAGCTCTGGGGCCAACGTCCTGACTTTC.

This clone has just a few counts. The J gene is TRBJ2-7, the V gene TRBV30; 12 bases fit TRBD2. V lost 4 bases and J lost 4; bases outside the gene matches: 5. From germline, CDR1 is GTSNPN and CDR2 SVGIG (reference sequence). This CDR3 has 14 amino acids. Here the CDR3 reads CAWKTSGRRYEQYF. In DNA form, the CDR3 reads TGTGCCTGGAAGACTAGCGGGAGAAGGTACGAGCAGTACTTC. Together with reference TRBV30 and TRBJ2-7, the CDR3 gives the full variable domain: SQTIHQWPATLVQPVGSPLSLECTVEGTSNPNLYWYRQAAGRGLQLLFYSVGIGQISSEVPQNLSASRPQDRQFILSSKKLLLSDSGFYLCAWKTSGRRYEQYFGPGTRLTVT.

CDR3 DNA sequence: TGTGCCAGCTCACCACTAGCGGGACCACTCGAGCAGTACTTC. Translation: CASSPLAGPLEQYF. The V gene is TRBV18, the J gene TRBJ2-7, with 8 bases matching TRBD2. Germline V CDR1 and CDR2: KGHSH, LQKENI. The V and J ends lost 1 base and 6 bases, in that order; junction bases with no gene match: 5. The length of the CDR3 is 14 residues.

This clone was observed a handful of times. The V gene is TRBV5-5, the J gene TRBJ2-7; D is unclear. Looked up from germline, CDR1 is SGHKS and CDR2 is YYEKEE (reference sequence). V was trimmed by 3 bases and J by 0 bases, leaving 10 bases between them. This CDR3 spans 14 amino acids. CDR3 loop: CASSSTLSSYEQYF. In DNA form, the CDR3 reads TGTGCCAGCAGCTCCACACTGAGCTCCTACGAGCAGTACTTC. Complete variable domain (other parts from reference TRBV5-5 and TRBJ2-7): DAGVTQSPTHLIKTRGQQVTLRCSPISGHKSVSWYQQVLGQGPQFIFQYYEKEERGRGNFPDRFSARQFPNYSSELNVNALLLGDSALYLCASSSTLSSYEQYFGPGTRLTVT.

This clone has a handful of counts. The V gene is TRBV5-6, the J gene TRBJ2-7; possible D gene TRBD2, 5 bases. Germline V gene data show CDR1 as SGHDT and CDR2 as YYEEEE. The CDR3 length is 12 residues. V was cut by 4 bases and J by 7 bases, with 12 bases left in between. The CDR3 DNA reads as TGTGCCAGCAGCCCCGGACCGGGGGAGCAGTACTTC. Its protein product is CASSPGPGEQYF.

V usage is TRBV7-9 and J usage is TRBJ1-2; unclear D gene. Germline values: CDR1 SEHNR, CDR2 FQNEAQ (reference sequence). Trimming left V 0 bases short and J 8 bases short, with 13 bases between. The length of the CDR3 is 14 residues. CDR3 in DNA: TGTGCCAGCAGCTTAGCGCGGAGCAGGTTCGGCTACACCTTC. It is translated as CASSLARSRFGYTF.

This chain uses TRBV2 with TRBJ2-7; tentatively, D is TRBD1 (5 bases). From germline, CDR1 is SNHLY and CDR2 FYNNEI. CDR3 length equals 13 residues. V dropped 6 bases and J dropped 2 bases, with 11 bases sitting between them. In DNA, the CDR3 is TGTGCCAGCAGATCGACAGATACCTACGAGCAGTACTTC. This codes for CASRSTDTYEQYF. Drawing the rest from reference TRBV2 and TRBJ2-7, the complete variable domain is EPEVTQTPSHQVTQMGQEVILRCVPISNHLYFYWYRQILGQKVEFLVSFYNNEISEKSEIFDDQFSVERPDGSNFTLKIRSTKLEDSAMYFCASRSTDTYEQYFGPGTRLTVT.

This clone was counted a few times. The DNA for the CDR3 is TGTGCCAGCGGAGCGGGGGATTACGTGAAGCAGTACTTC. Its protein product is CASGAGDYVKQYF. The chain has TRBV2 and TRBJ2-7, with TRBD2 identical over 8 bases. V shed 8 bases, J shed 8 bases, and the junction held 11 bases outside the gene matches. CDR1 SNHLY and CDR2 FYNNEI come from the germline V gene. The CDR3 is made up of 13 amino acids.

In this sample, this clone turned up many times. The DNA for the CDR3 is TGTGCCAGCGGCCCAGCGGGAGGGGAGCAGTTCTTC. Translation: CASGPAGGEQFF. The V gene is TRBV7-2, the J gene TRBJ2-1; 10 bases match TRBD2. The germline CDR1 and CDR2 sequences are SGHTA and FQGNSA. V was clipped by 8 bases and J by 10 bases; unmatched bases: 5. The CDR3 length is 12 residues.

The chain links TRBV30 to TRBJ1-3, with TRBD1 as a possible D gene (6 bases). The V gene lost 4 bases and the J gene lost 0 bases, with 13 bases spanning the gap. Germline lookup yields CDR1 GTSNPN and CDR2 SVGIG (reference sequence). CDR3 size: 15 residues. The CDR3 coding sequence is TGTGCCTGGAAGGGGGGCAGCTTCTCTGGAAACACCATATATTTT. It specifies CAWKGGSFSGNTIYF.

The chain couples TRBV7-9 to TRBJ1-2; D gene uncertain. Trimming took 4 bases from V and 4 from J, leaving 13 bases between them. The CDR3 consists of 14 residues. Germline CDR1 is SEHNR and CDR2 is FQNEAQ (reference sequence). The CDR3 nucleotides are TGTGCCAGCAGCTCCACCCAGCAGAGCTATGGCTACACCTTC. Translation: CASSSTQQSYGYTF.

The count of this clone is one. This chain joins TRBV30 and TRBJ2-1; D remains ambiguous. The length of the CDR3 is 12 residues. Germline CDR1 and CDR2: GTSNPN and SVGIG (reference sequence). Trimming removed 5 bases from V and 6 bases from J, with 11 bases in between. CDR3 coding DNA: TGTGCCTGGGGCCCAAAGTCCAATGAGCAGTTCTTC. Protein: CAWGPKSNEQFF.

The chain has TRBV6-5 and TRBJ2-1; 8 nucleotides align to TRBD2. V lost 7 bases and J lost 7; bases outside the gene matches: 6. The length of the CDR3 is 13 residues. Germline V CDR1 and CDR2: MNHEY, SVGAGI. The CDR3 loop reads CASTLPGGNEQFF. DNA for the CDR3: TGTGCCAGCACTCTCCCGGGGGGGAATGAGCAGTTCTTC.